This record concerns one T cell receptor (beta chain) sequence. Antigen unknown. The sample belongs to a study of T cells expressing NK-cell markers. Study-wide background: It was sorted CD3+CD56-NKG2C+, CD3+CD56+NKG2C- and CD3+CD56+NKG2C+ T cells that provided the TCR beta repertoires. General study points: CD8+ T cells in over five donors included dominant NKG2C+ clonotypes at roughly 1.0-8%.

TCRdb reworked the 5' RACE reads into one entry per CDR3 protein, no DNA. The sample holds fewer than 300,000 distinct CDR3 sequences. CDR1 is ENHRY and CDR2 is SYGVKD in the germline V gene. The CDR3 is 16 residues long. What was sequenced was blood T cells: a sorted CD56 or NKG2C T cell subset, CD4+ or CD8+ T cells, or bulk PBMC T cells (not recorded which). J is TRBJ1-2 and V is TRBV10-3; TCRdb gives TRBD1 as the D gene, but with no DNA this cannot be confirmed. This clonotype was obtained from a woman between 18 and 70 years old in good health. CDR3 in amino acids: CAISQPGTAANYGYTF.